This is a list of T cell receptor beta chains from one sample in a study of blood T cell repertoires in COVID-19. Assay: immunoSEQ multiplex PCR; the TCRdb copy retains only in-frame clones and omits some. This table has about 400,000 clones, about 90% appearing once. The specimen sequenced was PBMCs or T cells enriched from blood (not recorded which). These receptors were collected from a woman aged 30 to 39 who had recovered from COVID-19. Both conserved end residues are part of each CDR3. A D gene is named only where the DNA matches it firmly. A clone size is listed for some rows: how often the clone was seen (once, few, many), or a class if it is expanded.

TRBJ2-1,TRBV18,.,.,TGTGCCAGCTCACCCGAGTCGGGCGGGCCCTCCTACAATGAGCAGTTCTTC,CASSPESGGPSYNEQFF
TRBJ2-7,TRBV19,.,.,TGTGCCAGTCGCCTGTTCGCGGGTAGCTCCTACGAGCAGTACTTC,CASRLFAGSSYEQYF
TRBJ2-1,TRBV20-1,TRBD2,.,TGCAGTGCCCGTAGCGGGGGCCGGCAGTTCTTC,CSARSGGRQFF
TRBJ2-2,TRBV27,.,.,TGTGCCAGCAGTCTAGACAGTACTACCGGGGAGCTGTTTTTT,CASSLDSTTGELFF
TRBJ1-2,TRBV5-1,TRBD1,.,TGCGCCAGCAGACCGGGACAGGGTTATGGCTACACCTTC,CASRPGQGYGYTF
TRBJ2-3,TRBV7-6,TRBD2,.,TGTGCCAGCAGCCTGAGCGGTGGAGCGGGAGGGCTCACAGATACGCAGTATTTT,CASSLSGGAGGLTDTQYF
TRBJ2-7,TRBV6-5,TRBD2,few,TGTGCCAGCGGACTAGCTAGGGCCCACGAGCAGTACTTC,CASGLARAHEQYF
TRBJ2-7,TRBV27,.,.,TGTGCCAGCAGTTCCGGACTGTTCTCCTACGAGCAGTACTTC,CASSSGLFSYEQYF
TRBJ2-5,TRBV25-1,.,.,TGTGCCAGCAGTGATCCTCGGGGGCAAGAGACCCAGTACTTC,CASSDPRGQETQYF
TRBJ1-2,TRBV5-4,TRBD1,.,TGTGCCAGCACTCCTACGGGACAGGGAAGATCAGGCTACACCTTC,CASTPTGQGRSGYTF
TRBJ2-7,TRBV28,TRBD2,once,TGTGCCAGCAGTCTCTCTGGGACTAGCGGGAGCCCCGAGCAGTACTTC,CASSLSGTSGSPEQYF
TRBJ1-2,TRBV7-9,TRBD1,.,TGTGCCAGCAGCTTGACAGGGACGGACTATGGCTACACCTTC,CASSLTGTDYGYTF
TRBJ1-1,TRBV29-1,TRBD1,few,TGCAGCTCCAAAGACGACAGGGAGGCTGAAGCTTTCTTT,CSSKDDREAEAFF
TRBJ1-1,TRBV7-9,.,.,TGTGCCAGCAGCCGCGGGGAGAACACTGAAGCTTTCTTT,CASSRGENTEAFF
TRBJ2-7,TRBV7-9,TRBD2,.,TGTGCCAGCAGCTCCTTTGGGGCTAGCGGCACCTACGAGCAGTACTTC,CASSSFGASGTYEQYF
TRBJ2-3,TRBV20-1,.,.,TGCAGTGCTAGTAGGCCAGGGGAGTCGAATACGCAGTATTTT,CSASRPGESNTQYF
TRBJ2-2,TRBV14,.,.,TGTGCCAGCAGCCAAGTGGTCCCAGGCACCGGGGAGCTGTTTTTT,CASSQVVPGTGELFF
TRBJ1-2,TRBV7-9,TRBD1,.,TGTGCCAGCAGCTTAGTTGGACAGGGGGCTTATGGCTACACCTTC,CASSLVGQGAYGYTF
TRBJ1-2,TRBV6-6,TRBD1,.,TGTGCCAGCAGCTATTCAACAGGGGATGGTGGCTACACCTTC,CASSYSTGDGGYTF
TRBJ1-1,TRBV18,.,few,TGTGCCAGCTCACCACCTTCGGGGACCGGGGGGAACACTGAAGCTTTCTTT,CASSPPSGTGGNTEAFF
TRBJ1-1,TRBV19,TRBD1,.,TGTGCCAGTAGTATCGTAACACAGGGGGCGACTGAAGCTTTCTTT,CASSIVTQGATEAFF
TRBJ2-2,TRBV11-3,.,.,TGTGCCAGCAGCCCCGTTCCGCGGGCGAACACCGGGGAGCTGTTTTTT,CASSPVPRANTGELFF
TRBJ1-1,TRBV6-5,TRBD1,.,TGTGCCAGCAGCACAGGGGGCGCGGGGGGCACTGAAGCTTTCTTT,CASSTGGAGGTEAFF
TRBJ2-2,TRBV5-6,.,.,TGTGCCAGCAGCTTAACGGGGTGGGGCACCGGGGAGCTGTTTTTT,CASSLTGWGTGELFF
TRBJ2-7,TRBV5-1,.,.,TGCGCCAGCAGCTCCGACTCCAACCCCTACGAGCAGTACTTC,CASSSDSNPYEQYF
TRBJ2-1,TRBV19,TRBD1,.,TGTGCCAGTAGTATAAGGACAGGATCCTACAATGAGCAGTTCTTC,CASSIRTGSYNEQFF
TRBJ1-1,TRBV27,.,.,TGTGCCAGCAGTTTATTCGCCGGGGGATCGCGGAACACTGAAGCTTTCTTT,CASSLFAGGSRNTEAFF
TRBJ2-1,TRBV5-1,TRBD1,.,TGCGCCAGCAGGCCTATCGCCGGGACAGCTTACAATGAGCAGTTCTTC,CASRPIAGTAYNEQFF
TRBJ1-5,TRBV19,.,.,TGTGCCAGTAGTCCCGACACGTACAATCGGCCCCAGCATTTT,CASSPDTYNRPQHF
TRBJ2-2,TRBV19,TRBD2,.,TGTGCCAGTAGGAGAGGGGACTACTTCCACACCGGGGAGCTGTTTTTT,CASRRGDYFHTGELFF
TRBJ1-3,TRBV28,.,.,TGTGCCAGCAGTTTCCCCGGGGTTGGAAACACCATATATTTT,CASSFPGVGNTIYF
TRBJ2-2,TRBV7-2,.,few,TGTGCCAGCAGCCCGGGCCTCGGGGCCGGGGAGCTGTTTTTT,CASSPGLGAGELFF
TRBJ1-5,TRBV12-3/TRBV12-4,.,.,TGTGCCAGCAGTTTCCAGGTCAATCAGCCCCAGCATTTT,CASSFQVNQPQHF